This T cell receptor (beta chain) comes out of a study of T cell changes during pregnancy in multiple sclerosis. Germline CDR1 is LGHNA and CDR2 is YNFKEQ. V dropped 1 base and J dropped 5 bases, with 8 bases sitting between them. This CDR3 region has 13 residues. This clone showed up just a few times. This table comes from immunoSEQ multiplex PCR, and its TCRdb copy is limited to in-frame clones, with some not included. The table lists more than 60,000 clones, roughly 91% of them singletons. This clonotype was sampled from a female donor in good health, enrolled as a control in a pregnancy study. The chain carries TRBV4-2 and TRBJ1-1; D may be TRBD1 (5 bases). The sample here was CD4+ T cells from peripheral blood mononuclear cells, taken in the third trimester of pregnancy. CDR3 sequence reads: CASSQARDTEAFF. CDR3 nucleotide sequence: TGTGCCAGCAGCCAAGCCAGGGATACTGAAGCTTTCTTT.